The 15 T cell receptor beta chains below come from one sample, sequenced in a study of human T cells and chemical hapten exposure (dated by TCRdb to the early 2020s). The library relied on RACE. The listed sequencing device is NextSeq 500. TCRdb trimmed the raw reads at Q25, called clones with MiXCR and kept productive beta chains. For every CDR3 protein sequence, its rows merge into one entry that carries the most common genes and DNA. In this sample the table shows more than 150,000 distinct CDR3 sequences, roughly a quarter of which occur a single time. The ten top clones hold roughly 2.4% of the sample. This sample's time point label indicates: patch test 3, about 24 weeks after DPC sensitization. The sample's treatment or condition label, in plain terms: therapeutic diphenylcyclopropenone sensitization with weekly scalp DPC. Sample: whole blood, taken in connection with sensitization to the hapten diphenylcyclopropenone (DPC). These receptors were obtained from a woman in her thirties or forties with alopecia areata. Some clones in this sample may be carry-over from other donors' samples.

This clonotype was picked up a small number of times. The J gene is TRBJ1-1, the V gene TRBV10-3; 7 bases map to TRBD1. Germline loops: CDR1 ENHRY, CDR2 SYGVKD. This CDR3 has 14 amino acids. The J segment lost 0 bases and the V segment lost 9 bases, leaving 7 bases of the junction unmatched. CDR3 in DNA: TGTGCCATACCTGGACAGGAGGTGAACACTGAAGCTTTCTTT. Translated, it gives CAIPGQEVNTEAFF.

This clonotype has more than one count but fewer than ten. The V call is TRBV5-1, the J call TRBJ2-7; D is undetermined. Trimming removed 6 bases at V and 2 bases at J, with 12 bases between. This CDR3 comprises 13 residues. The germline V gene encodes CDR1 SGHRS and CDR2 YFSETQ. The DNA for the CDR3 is TGCGCCAGCAAGACGGACGGAACCTACGAGCAGTACTTC. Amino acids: CASKTDGTYEQYF.

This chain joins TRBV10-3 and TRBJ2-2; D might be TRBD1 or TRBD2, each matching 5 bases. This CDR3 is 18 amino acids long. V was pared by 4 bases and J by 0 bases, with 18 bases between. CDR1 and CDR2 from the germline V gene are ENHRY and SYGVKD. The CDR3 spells CAISVSGAGTANTGELFF. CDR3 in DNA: TGTGCCATCAGTGTATCGGGCGCCGGGACGGCGAACACCGGGGAGCTGTTTTTT.

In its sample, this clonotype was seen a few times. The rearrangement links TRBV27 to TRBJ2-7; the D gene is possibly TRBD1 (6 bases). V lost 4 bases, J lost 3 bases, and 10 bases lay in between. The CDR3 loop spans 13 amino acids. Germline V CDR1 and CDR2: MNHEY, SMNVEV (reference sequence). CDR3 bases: TGTGCCAGCAGTTGGACAGAGAGCTACGAGCAGTACTTC. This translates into CASSWTESYEQYF.

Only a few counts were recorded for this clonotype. CDR3 sequence: CASSLFAKNIQYF. The CDR3 nucleotides read TGTGCCAGCAGTCTATTCGCCAAAAACATTCAGTACTTC. The rearrangement uses TRBV6-2 or TRBV6-3 and TRBJ2-4; D gene unclear. This CDR3 has 13 amino acids. Between the trimmed V and J ends, which lost 5 bases and 1 base, there was a span of 6 bases. Germline CDR1 and CDR2: MNHEY and SVGEGT.

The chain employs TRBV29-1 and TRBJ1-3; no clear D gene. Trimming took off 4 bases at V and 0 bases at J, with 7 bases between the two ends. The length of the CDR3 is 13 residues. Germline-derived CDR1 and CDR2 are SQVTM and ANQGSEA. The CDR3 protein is CSVVRASGNTIYF. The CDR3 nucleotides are TGCAGCGTTGTCCGGGCCTCTGGAAACACCATATATTTT.

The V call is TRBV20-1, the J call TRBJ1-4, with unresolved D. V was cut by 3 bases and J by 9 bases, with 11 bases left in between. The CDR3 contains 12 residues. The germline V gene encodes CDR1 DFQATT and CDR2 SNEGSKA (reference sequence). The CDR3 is CSARPAGKKLFF. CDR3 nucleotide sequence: TGCAGTGCTAGGCCTGCTGGGAAAAAACTGTTTTTT.

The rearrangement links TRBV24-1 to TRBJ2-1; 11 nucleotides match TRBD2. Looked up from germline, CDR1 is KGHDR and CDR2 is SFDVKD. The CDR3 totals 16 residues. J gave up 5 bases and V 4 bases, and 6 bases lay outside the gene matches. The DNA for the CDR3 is TGTGCCACCAGTGAGGCTACGGGACTAGCGGACAATGAGCAGTTCTTC. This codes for CATSEATGLADNEQFF.

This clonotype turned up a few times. CDR3 residues: CASIFWGKTEAFF. As DNA, the CDR3 is TGTGCCAGCATCTTTTGGGGGAAAACTGAAGCTTTCTTT. This sequence joins TRBV28 and TRBJ1-1, with a possible D match to TRBD1 (5 bases). The germline V gene encodes CDR1 MDHEN and CDR2 SYDVKM. Trimming took 7 bases from V and 5 from J, leaving 14 bases between them. The CDR3 totals 13 residues. The full variable domain, its missing parts supplied by reference TRBV28 and TRBJ1-1, is DVKVTQSSRYLVKRTGEKVFLECVQDMDHENMFWYRQDPGLGLRLIYFSYDVKMKEKGDIPEGYSVSREKKERFSLILESASTNQTSMYLCASIFWGKTEAFFGQGTRLTVV.

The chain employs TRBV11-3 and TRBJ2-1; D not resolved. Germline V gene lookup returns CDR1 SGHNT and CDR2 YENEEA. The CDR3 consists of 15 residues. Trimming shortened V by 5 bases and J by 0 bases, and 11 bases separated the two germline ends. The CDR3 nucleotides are TGTGCCAGCAGCCCACGGATTAGCTCCTACAATGAGCAGTTCTTC. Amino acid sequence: CASSPRISSYNEQFF. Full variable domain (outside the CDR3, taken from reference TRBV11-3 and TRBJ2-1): EAGVVQSPRYKIIEKKQPVAFWCNPISGHNTLYWYLQNLGQGPELLIRYENEEAVDDSQLPKDRFSAERLKGVDSTLKIQPAELGDSAVYLCASSPRISSYNEQFFGPGTRLTVL.

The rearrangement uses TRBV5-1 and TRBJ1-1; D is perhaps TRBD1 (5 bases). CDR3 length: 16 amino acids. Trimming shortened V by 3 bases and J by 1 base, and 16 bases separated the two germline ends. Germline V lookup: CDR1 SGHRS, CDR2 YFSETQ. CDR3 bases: TGCGCCAGCAGCTGGACGGGGCTGGGGAGGAACACTGAAGCTTTCTTT. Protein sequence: CASSWTGLGRNTEAFF.

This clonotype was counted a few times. For the CDR3, the DNA is TGCGCCAGCAGCGATACGGCGGGGACCGGGGAGCTGTTTTTT. The encoded protein is CASSDTAGTGELFF. The chain couples TRBV5-1 to TRBJ2-2; maybe TRBD2 (6 bases). The length of the CDR3 is 14 residues. The germline gives CDR1 SGHRS, CDR2 YFSETQ. V shed 4 bases and J shed 5 bases, with 12 bases lying between them.

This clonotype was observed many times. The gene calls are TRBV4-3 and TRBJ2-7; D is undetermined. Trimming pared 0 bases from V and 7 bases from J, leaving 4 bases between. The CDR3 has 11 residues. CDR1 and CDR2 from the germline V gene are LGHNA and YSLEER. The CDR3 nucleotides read TGCGCCAGCAGCCAAGAGGGGGAGCAGTACTTC. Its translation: CASSQEGEQYF.

CDR3 residues: CASSSGGPGNTIYF. CDR3 sequence (DNA): TGTGCCAGCAGTTCAGGGGGCCCCGGAAACACCATATATTTT. This chain uses TRBV28 with TRBJ1-3; 8 nucleotides align to TRBD1. The J segment lost 4 bases and the V segment lost 4 bases, leaving 3 bases of the junction unmatched. The germline V gene has CDR1 MDHEN and CDR2 SYDVKM. The CDR3 is made up of 14 amino acids.

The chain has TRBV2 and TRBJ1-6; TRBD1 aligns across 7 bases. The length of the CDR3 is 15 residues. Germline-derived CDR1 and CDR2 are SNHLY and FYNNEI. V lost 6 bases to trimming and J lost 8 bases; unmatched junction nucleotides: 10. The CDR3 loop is CASRPLSGGYSPLHF. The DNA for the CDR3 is TGTGCCAGCAGGCCCCTCTCAGGGGGGTATTCACCCCTCCACTTT.